Following are 15 T cell receptor beta chains from one sample sequenced in a study of T cell repertoires in cytomegalovirus infection. No antigens are known for them. TCRdb redid the calling of the reads with MiXCR, one entry per CDR3 protein. The sample gives about 330,000 distinct CDR3 sequences, 34% of which show up once; roughly 13% is in the top ten. Sequencing was performed on cultured PBMCs, taken from culture after CMV antigen stimulation. All receptors derive from a human donor in good health (CMV status not recorded). Some clones in this sample may be carry-over from other donors' samples.

The chain employs TRBV7-9 and TRBJ2-1; no clear D. This CDR3 has 14 residues. Germline CDR1 is SEHNR and CDR2 is FQNEAQ (reference sequence). With 2 bases removed from V and 3 bases from J, the gap between germline ends came to 8 bases. For the CDR3, the DNA is TGTGCCAGCAGCTTAATTGAACACTACAATGAGCAGTTCTTC. Encoded protein: CASSLIEHYNEQFF.

The genes are TRBV7-9 and TRBJ2-7; no reliable D call. Germline CDR1 is SEHNR and CDR2 is FQNEAQ (reference sequence). Trimming cost V 1 base and J 11 bases, with 12 bases left between them. The CDR3 length is 12 residues. The CDR3: CASSLESGGKYF. The CDR3 DNA sequence: TGTGCCAGCAGCTTAGAGTCCGGTGGCAAGTACTTC. Looking up the rest from reference TRBV7-9 and TRBJ2-7 gives the full variable domain: DTGVSQNPRHKITKRGQNVTFRCDPISEHNRLYWYRQTLGQGPEFLTYFQNEAQLEKSRLLSDRFSAERPKGSFSTLEIQRTEQGDSAMYLCASSLESGGKYFGPGTRLTVT.

The sample holds many counts of this clonotype. The V call is TRBV2, the J call TRBJ2-1; 14 positions match TRBD2. The germline CDR1 and CDR2 sequences are SNHLY and FYNNEI. The V and J ends lost 6 bases and 0 bases, in that order; junction bases with no gene match: 4. The CDR3 is 17 amino acids. CDR3 nucleotides: TGTGCCAGCAGGGCCGGGACTAGCGGGAGCTCCTACAATGAGCAGTTCTTC. Residues: CASRAGTSGSSYNEQFF.

At least ten counts were recorded for this clonotype. The chain couples TRBV7-2 to TRBJ2-5; D remains ambiguous. This CDR3 comprises 13 residues. The V end lost 5 bases, the J end lost 4 bases, and 11 bases lay between the germline ends. CDR1 SGHTA and CDR2 FQGNSA come from the germline V gene. CDR3 sequence (DNA): TGTGCCAGCAGCCGGTCGGCGACAGAGACCCAGTACTTC. Protein sequence: CASSRSATETQYF.

This clonotype was counted once. The chain combines TRBV7-9 with TRBJ2-7, with TRBD2 matching 11 bases. With V trimmed by 2 bases and J by 4 bases, 4 bases remained unmatched. Per the germline V gene, CDR1 is SEHNR and CDR2 is FQNEAQ (reference sequence). The CDR3 spans 15 residues. The CDR3 loop is CASSLLAGGGYEQYF. For the CDR3, the DNA is TGTGCCAGCAGCTTACTAGCGGGAGGTGGTTACGAGCAGTACTTC.

The rearrangement joins TRBV19 to TRBJ1-3; D remains unclear. Germline loops: CDR1 LNHDA, CDR2 SQIVND (reference sequence). The CDR3 is 17 residues long. V lost 5 bases to trimming and J lost 1 base, with 18 bases between them. CDR3: CASSYLLGGGSGNTIYF. The DNA of the CDR3 is TGTGCCAGTAGTTACCTTCTGGGAGGAGGATCTGGAAACACCATATATTTT.

This clonotype has only a few counts. This rearrangement joins TRBV7-2 to TRBJ2-3, with D unclear. Germline values: CDR1 SGHTA, CDR2 FQGNSA. Trimming stripped 5 bases from V and 2 bases from J, with 8 bases between. This CDR3 is 13 amino acids long. The CDR3 loop reads CASSPFLTDTQYF. The CDR3, as DNA: TGTGCCAGCAGCCCTTTTCTCACAGATACGCAGTATTTT.

The rearrangement uses TRBV5-1 and TRBJ2-7, with a weak D call TRBD1 (6 bases). The germline V and J ends were trimmed by 7 bases and 0 bases, with 11 bases remaining between them. The CDR3 is made up of 13 amino acids. Germline CDR1 and CDR2: SGHRS and YFSETQ. Written as DNA, the CDR3 is TGCGCCAGCCACGGGACACCCTCCTACGAGCAGTACTTC. Translating gives CASHGTPSYEQYF.

This clonotype was seen a handful of times. This rearrangement joins TRBV3-1 to TRBJ2-3, with D possibly TRBD2 on 5 matching bases. V was pared by 0 bases and J by 2 bases, with 15 bases between. Per the germline V gene, CDR1 is LGHDT and CDR2 is YNNKEL (reference sequence). The CDR3 length is 17 residues. Here the CDR3 reads CASSQDPGRLLTDTQYF. In nucleotides, the CDR3 is TGTGCCAGCAGCCAAGATCCGGGCAGACTACTCACAGATACGCAGTATTTT.

This clonotype was recorded a few times. V usage is TRBV19 and J usage is TRBJ1-4; 7 nucleotides align to TRBD1. The CDR3 is made up of 16 amino acids. The V gene's germline CDR1 is LNHDA and CDR2 SQIVND (reference sequence). The V and J ends lost 3 bases and 7 bases, in that order; junction bases with no gene match: 11. The CDR3 region is CASSMWTGDLSEKLFF. CDR3 bases: TGTGCCAGTAGTATGTGGACAGGAGACTTGAGTGAAAAACTGTTTTTT.

The rearrangement joins TRBV9 to TRBJ1-5; tentatively, D is TRBD1 (5 bases). CDR3 size: 15 residues. Germline V gene lookup returns CDR1 SGDLS and CDR2 YYNGEE. Trimming took 3 bases from V and 2 from J, leaving 12 bases between them. The CDR3 protein is CASSEGREGNQPQHF. In DNA form, the CDR3 reads TGTGCCAGCAGCGAGGGGAGGGAGGGCAATCAGCCCCAGCATTTT.

The table lists this clonotype with many counts. The J gene is TRBJ2-5, the V gene TRBV7-8, with D maybe TRBD1 (7 bases). CDR3 length: 15 amino acids. Trimming stripped 4 bases from V and 5 bases from J, with 17 bases between. Germline assignment: CDR1 SGHVS and CDR2 FQNEAQ. The CDR3 DNA reads TGTGCCAGCAGCTCCCTGGGGGCAGGGGGGGAGACCCAGTACTTC. Protein sequence: CASSSLGAGGETQYF.

This clonotype appeared a few times. The chain couples TRBV7-9 to TRBJ1-2; 8 nucleotides agree with TRBD1. Germline CDR1 reads SEHNR; CDR2 reads FQNEAQ (reference sequence). This CDR3 is 13 amino acids long. J was trimmed by 8 bases and V by 7 bases; bases with no gene match: 9. The CDR3 reads CASKQGGGSGYTF. The DNA for the CDR3 is TGTGCCAGCAAACAGGGGGGGGGAAGCGGCTACACCTTC.

The chain combines TRBV24-1 with TRBJ1-1, with D tentatively TRBD1 (5 bases). CDR1 KGHDR and CDR2 SFDVKD come from the germline V gene. This CDR3 is built from 15 residues. V was clipped by 6 bases and J by 0 bases, with 13 bases between them. CDR3 nucleotide sequence: TGTGCCACCAGTTCATCAACAGGCATGAACACTGAAGCTTTCTTT. This gives the protein CATSSSTGMNTEAFF.

This clonotype was observed many times. V gene TRBV9 combines with J gene TRBJ2-5; 13 positions agree with TRBD2. The CDR3 spans 16 residues. V shed 3 bases and J 5 bases; nucleotides not matched to a gene: 7. Germline assignment: CDR1 SGDLS and CDR2 YYNGEE. The CDR3 here is CASSAPGTSGMETQYF. DNA for the CDR3: TGTGCCAGCAGCGCCCCGGGGACTAGCGGGATGGAGACCCAGTACTTC.